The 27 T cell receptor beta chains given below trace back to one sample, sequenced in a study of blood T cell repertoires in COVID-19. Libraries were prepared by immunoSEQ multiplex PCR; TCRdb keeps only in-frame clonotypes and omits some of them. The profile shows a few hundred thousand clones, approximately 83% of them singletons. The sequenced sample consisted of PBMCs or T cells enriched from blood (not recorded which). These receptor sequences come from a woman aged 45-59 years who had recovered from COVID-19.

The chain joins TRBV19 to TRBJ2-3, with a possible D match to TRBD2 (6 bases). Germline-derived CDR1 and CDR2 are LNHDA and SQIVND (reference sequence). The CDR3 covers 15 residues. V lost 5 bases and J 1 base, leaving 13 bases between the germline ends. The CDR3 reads CASSVRLERTDTQYF. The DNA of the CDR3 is TGTGCCAGTAGTGTCAGACTAGAACGCACAGATACGCAGTATTTT.

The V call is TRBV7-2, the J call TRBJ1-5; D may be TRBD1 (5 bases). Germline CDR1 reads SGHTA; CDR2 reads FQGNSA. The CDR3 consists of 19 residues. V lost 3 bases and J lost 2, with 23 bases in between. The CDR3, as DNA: TGTGCCAGCAGCTTTACCCGGGACTCCAGACCCCTCCGCAATCAGCCCCAGCATTTT. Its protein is CASSFTRDSRPLRNQPQHF.

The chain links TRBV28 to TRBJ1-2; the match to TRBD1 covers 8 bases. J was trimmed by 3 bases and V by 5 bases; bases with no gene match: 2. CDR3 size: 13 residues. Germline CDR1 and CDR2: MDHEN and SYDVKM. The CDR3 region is CASSPQGDYGYTF. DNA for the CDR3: TGTGCCAGCAGTCCACAGGGGGACTATGGCTACACCTTC.

This chain's CDR3 is CASRGGSARATSGANVLTF. DNA for the CDR3: TGTGCCAGCAGGGGAGGGTCGGCCAGGGCGACCTCTGGGGCCAACGTCCTGACTTTC. The V and J genes are TRBV27 and TRBJ2-6, with 7 bases that match TRBD2. Germline CDR1 and CDR2: MNHEY and SMNVEV (reference sequence). V gave up 6 bases and J gave up 0 bases; unmatched junction bases: 14. CDR3 length equals 19 residues.

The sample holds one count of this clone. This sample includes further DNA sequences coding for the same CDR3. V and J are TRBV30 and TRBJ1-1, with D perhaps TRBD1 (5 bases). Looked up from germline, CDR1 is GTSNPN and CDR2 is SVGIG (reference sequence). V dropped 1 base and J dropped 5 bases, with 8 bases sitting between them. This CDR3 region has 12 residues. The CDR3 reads CAWSGGTTEAFF. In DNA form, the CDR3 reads TGTGCCTGGAGTGGGGGGACTACTGAAGCTTTCTTT.

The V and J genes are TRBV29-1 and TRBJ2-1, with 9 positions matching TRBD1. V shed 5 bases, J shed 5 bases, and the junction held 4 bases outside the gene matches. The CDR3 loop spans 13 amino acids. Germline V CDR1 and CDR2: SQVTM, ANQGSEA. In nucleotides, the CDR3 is TGCAGCGTTCGGACAGGGGACCACAATGAGCAGTTCTTC. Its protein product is CSVRTGDHNEQFF.

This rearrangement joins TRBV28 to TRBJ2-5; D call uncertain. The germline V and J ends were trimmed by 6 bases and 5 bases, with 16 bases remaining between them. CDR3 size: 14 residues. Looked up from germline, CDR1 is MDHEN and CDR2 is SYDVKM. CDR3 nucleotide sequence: TGTGCCAGCAGCCTATTAAGAGCTCCCGAGACCCAGTACTTC. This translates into CASSLLRAPETQYF.

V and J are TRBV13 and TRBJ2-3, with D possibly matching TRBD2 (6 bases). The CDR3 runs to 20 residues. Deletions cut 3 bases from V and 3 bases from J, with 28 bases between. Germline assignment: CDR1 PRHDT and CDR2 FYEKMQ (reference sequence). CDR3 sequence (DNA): TGTGCCAGCAGCTTCCATAGCCCGTACACCTTACCAGGAGGGACAGATACGCAGTATTTT. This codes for CASSFHSPYTLPGGTDTQYF.

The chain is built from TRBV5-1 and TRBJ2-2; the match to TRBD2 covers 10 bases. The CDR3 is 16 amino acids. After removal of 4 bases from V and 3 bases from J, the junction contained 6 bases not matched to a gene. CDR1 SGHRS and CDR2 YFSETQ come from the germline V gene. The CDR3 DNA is TGCGCCAGCAGCATCCGGACTAGCGGAGACACCGGGGAGCTGTTTTTT. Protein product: CASSIRTSGDTGELFF.

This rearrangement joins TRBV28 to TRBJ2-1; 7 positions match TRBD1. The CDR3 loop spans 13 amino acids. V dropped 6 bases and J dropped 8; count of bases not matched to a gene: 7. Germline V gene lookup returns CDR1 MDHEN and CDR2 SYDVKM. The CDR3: CASRINRGYEQFF. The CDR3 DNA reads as TGTGCCAGCAGGATAAACAGGGGCTATGAGCAGTTCTTC.

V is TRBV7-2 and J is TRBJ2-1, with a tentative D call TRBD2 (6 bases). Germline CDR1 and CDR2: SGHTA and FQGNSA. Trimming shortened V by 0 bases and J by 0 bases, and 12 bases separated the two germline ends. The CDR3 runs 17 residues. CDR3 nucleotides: TGTGCCAGCAGCTTAGCCTCCGGGACTCCCTCCTACAATGAGCAGTTCTTC. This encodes CASSLASGTPSYNEQFF. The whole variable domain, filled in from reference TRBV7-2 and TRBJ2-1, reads GAGVSQSPSNKVTEKGKDVELRCDPISGHTALYWYRQSLGQGLEFLIYFQGNSAPDKSGLPSDRFSAERTGGSVSTLTIQRTQQEDSAVYLCASSLASGTPSYNEQFFGPGTRLTVL.

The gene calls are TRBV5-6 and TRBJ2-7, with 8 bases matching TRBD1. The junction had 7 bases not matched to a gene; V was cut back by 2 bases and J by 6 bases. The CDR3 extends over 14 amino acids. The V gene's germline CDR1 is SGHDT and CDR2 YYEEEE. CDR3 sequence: CASSFGQGFFEQYF. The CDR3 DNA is TGTGCCAGCAGCTTTGGACAGGGTTTCTTCGAGCAGTACTTC.

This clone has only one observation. CDR3 region: CASSQESRKFEAFF. In DNA, the CDR3 is TGCGCCAGCAGCCAAGAATCGAGGAAATTTGAAGCTTTCTTT. V and J are TRBV4-1 and TRBJ1-1; no firm D call. The germline gives CDR1 MGHRA, CDR2 YSYEKL. V lost 0 bases and J lost 7, with 12 bases in between. The CDR3 spans 14 residues.

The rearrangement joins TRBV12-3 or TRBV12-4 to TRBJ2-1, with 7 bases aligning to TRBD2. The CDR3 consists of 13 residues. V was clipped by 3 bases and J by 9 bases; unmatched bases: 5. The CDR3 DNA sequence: TGTGCCAGCAGTTTGGGGGGGGGTCCTGAGCAGTTCTTC. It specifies CASSLGGGPEQFF.

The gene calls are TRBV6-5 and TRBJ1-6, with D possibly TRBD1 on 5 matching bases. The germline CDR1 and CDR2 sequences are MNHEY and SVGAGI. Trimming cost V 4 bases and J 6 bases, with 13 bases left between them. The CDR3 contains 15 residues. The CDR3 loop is CASSSLTEFNSPLHF. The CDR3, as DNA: TGTGCCAGCAGTTCACTGACAGAGTTTAATTCACCCCTCCACTTT.

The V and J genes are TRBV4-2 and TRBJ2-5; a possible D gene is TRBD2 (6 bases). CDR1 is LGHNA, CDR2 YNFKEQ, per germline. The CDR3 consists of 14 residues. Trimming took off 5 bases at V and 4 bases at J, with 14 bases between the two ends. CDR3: CASSASLAGETQYF. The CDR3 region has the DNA TGTGCCAGCAGCGCATCACTAGCAGGAGAGACCCAGTACTTC.

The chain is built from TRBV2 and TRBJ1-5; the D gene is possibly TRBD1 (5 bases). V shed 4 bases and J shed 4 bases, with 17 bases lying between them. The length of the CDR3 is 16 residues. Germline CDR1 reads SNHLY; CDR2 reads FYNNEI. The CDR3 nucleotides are TGTGCCAGCAGTGGGGACCTCCCCGGGACTAATCAGCCCCAGCATTTT. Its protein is CASSGDLPGTNQPQHF.

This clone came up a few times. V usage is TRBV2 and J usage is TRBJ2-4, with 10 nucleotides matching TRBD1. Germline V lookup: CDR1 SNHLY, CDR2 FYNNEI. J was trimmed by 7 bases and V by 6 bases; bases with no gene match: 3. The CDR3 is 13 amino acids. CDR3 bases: TGTGCCAGCAGGGGGGACAGGGGTAACATTCAGTACTTC. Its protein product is CASRGDRGNIQYF.

Written as DNA, the CDR3 is TGCGCCAGCAGCGAGGGACTCGGTCACCAGTTCTTC. This codes for CASSEGLGHQFF. The chain recombines TRBV5-1 with TRBJ2-1; D is possibly TRBD2 (6 bases). CDR3 length: 12 residues. In germline, CDR1 is SGHRS, CDR2 YFSETQ. V lost 4 bases and J lost 13, with 15 bases in between.

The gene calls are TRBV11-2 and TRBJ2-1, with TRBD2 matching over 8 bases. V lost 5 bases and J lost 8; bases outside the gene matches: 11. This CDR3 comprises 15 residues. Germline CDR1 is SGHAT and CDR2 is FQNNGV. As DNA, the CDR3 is TGTGCCAGCAGCCTTAGCGGGAATCCCTGGGATGAGCAGTTCTTC. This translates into CASSLSGNPWDEQFF.

CDR3 sequence reads: CASSLVLAGGTSYEQYF. The CDR3 DNA is TGTGCCAGCAGCTTAGTACTAGCGGGAGGGACTTCCTACGAGCAGTACTTC. The rearrangement joins TRBV7-8 to TRBJ2-7; 13 nucleotides agree with TRBD2. Germline V lookup: CDR1 SGHVS, CDR2 FQNEAQ. The CDR3 is 17 amino acids. After removal of 1 base from V and 1 base from J, the junction contained 4 bases not matched to a gene.

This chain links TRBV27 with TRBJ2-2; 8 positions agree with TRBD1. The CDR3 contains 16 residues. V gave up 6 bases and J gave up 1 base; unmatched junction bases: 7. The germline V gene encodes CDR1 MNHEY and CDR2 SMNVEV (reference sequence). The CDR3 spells CASSRRDRLNTGELFF. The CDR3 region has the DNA TGTGCCAGCAGCCGACGGGACAGGCTGAACACCGGGGAGCTGTTTTTT.

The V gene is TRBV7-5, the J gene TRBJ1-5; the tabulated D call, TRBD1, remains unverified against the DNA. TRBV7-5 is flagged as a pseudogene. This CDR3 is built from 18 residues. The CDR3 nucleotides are TGTGCCAGAAGCCCCAAACCCCCACCGAAAAAGACAGATCAGCCCCAGCATTTT. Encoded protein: CARSPKPPPKKTDQPQHF.

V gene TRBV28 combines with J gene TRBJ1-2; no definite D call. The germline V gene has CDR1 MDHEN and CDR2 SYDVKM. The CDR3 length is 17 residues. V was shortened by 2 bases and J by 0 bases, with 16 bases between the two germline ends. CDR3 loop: CASSLIGVGPSNYGYTF. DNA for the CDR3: TGTGCCAGCAGTTTAATCGGAGTAGGTCCTTCTAACTATGGCTACACCTTC.

The CDR3 bases are TGTGCCAGCTGTACACAGGGTTGGAATCAGCCCCAGCATTTT. Protein: CASCTQGWNQPQHF. The chain employs TRBV28 and TRBJ1-5; D perhaps matches TRBD1 (6 bases). CDR3 length: 14 amino acids. Germline V CDR1 and CDR2: MDHEN, SYDVKM. The V end was cut by 8 bases, the J end by 4 bases, with 15 bases between.

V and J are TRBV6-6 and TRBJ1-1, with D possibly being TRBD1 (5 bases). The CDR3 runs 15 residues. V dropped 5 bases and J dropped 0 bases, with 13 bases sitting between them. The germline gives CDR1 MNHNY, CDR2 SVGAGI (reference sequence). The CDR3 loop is CASSTPGFLNTEAFF. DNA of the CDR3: TGTGCCAGCAGTACACCAGGGTTTTTGAACACTGAAGCTTTCTTT.

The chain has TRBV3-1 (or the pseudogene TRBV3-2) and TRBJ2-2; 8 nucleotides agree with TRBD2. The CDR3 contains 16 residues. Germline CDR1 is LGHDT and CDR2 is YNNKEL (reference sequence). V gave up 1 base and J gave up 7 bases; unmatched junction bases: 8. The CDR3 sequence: CASSQGGSGIIGELFF. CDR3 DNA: TGTGCCAGCAGCCAAGGCGGTAGCGGGATTATCGGGGAGCTGTTTTTT.